This T cell receptor beta chain originates from a study of T cell repertoires in cytomegalovirus infection. The V end lost 5 bases, the J end lost 8 bases, and 15 bases lay between the germline ends. The CDR3 has 13 amino acids. Germline V gives CDR1 LNHDA, CDR2 SQIVND (reference sequence). TCRdb fed the reads into MiXCR, producing one record per CDR3 protein. The data contain approximately 500,000 distinct CDR3 sequences, 16% of them singletons. This clonotype was picked up a small number of times. The rearrangement links TRBV19 to TRBJ1-2, with D uncertain. This TCR came from a human donor in good health (CMV status not recorded). Some clones in this sample may be carry-over from other donors' samples. Sequencing was carried out using CD8+ T cells from PBMCs. CDR3 nucleotides: TGTGCCAGTAGTGATGAACTGCTGTTAGGCTACACCTTC. Translation gives CASSDELLLGYTF.